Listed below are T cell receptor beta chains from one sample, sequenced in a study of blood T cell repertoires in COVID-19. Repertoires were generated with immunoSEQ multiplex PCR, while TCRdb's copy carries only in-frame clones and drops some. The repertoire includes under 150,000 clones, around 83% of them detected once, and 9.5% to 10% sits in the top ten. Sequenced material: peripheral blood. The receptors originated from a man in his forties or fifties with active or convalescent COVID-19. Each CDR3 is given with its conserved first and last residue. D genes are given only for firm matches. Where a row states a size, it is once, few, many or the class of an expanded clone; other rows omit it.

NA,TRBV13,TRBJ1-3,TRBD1,CASSLRQGINTIYF,TGTGCCAGCAGCTTAAGACAGGGGATTAACACCATATATTTT
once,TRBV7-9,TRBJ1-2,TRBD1,CASSLYGTGVLSGYTF,TGTGCCAGCAGCTTATATGGGACAGGGGTTTTGAGTGGCTACACCTTC
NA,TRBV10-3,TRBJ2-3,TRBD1,CAIRMDRGGDTQYF,TGTGCCATCAGGATGGACAGGGGGGGAGATACGCAGTATTTT
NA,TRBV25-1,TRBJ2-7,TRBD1,CASSDTDRAYEQYF,TGTGCCAGCAGTGATACGGACAGGGCCTACGAGCAGTACTTC
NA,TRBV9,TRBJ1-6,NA,CASSVNSGGPNSPLHF,TGTGCCAGCAGCGTAAATAGCGGGGGGCCGAATTCACCCCTCCACTTT
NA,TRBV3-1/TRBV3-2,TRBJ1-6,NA,CASSQGSGRRDSPLHF,TGTGCCAGCAGCCAAGGTTCAGGGCGGAGGGATTCACCCCTCCACTTT
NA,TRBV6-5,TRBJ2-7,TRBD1,CASSWGQGAYEQYF,TGTGCCAGCAGTTGGGGACAGGGGGCCTACGAGCAGTACTTC
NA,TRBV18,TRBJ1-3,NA,CASSPATQGMKSGNTIYF,TGTGCCAGCTCACCGGCGACACAGGGTATGAAATCTGGAAACACCATATATTTT
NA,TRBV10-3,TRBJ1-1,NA,CAFDTENTEAFF,TGTGCCTTCGACACTGAGAACACTGAAGCTTTCTTT
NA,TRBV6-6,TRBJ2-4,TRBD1,CASSFRTGTAKNIQYF,TGTGCCAGCAGTTTTAGGACAGGGACAGCCAAAAACATTCAGTACTTC
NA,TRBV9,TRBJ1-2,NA,CASSPSPTIPPGYTF,TGTGCCAGCAGCCCTAGTCCAACCATTCCCCCAGGCTACACCTTC
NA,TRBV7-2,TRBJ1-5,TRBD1,CASSREAGTGKNQPQHF,TGTGCCAGCAGCAGAGAGGCCGGGACAGGGAAAAATCAGCCCCAGCATTTT
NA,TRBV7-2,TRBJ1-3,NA,CASSLDPPSGNTIYF,TGTGCCAGCAGCTTAGATCCTCCGAGCGGAAACACCATATATTTT
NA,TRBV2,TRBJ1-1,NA,CASSGQGRYTEAFF,TGTGCCAGCAGTGGGCAGGGGCGGTACACTGAAGCTTTCTTT
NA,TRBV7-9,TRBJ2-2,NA,CASSFQGTLLTGELFF,TGTGCCAGCAGTTTCCAGGGGACGCTACTAACCGGGGAGCTGTTTTTT